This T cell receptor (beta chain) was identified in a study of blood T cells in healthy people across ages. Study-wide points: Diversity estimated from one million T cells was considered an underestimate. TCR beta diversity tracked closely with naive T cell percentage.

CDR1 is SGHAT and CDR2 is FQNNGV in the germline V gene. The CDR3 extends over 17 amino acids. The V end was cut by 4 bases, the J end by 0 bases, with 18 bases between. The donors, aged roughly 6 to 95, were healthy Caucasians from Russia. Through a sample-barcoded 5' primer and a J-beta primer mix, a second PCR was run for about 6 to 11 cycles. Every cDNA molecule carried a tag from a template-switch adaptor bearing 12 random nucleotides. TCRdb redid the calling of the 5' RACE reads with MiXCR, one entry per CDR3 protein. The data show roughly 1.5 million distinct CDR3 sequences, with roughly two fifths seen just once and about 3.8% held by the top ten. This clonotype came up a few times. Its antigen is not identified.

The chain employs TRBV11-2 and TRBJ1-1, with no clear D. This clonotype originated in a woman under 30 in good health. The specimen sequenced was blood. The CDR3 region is CASSSGSPRRLNTEAFF. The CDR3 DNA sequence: TGTGCCAGCAGCTCGGGTTCCCCCCGACGGCTGAACACTGAAGCTTTCTTT.